Given below is one T cell receptor (beta chain) in context. Antigen: not known. MiXCR, run by TCRdb on the reads, gives a single entry per CDR3 protein. This table has about 890,000 distinct CDR3 sequences, around 30% appearing once. This sample is drawn from a study of T cell repertoires in cytomegalovirus infection. V lost 0 bases, J lost 12 bases, and 8 bases stayed unmatched. This CDR3 contains 14 residues. Germline-derived CDR1 and CDR2 are MGHRA and YSYEKL. This receptor was obtained from a human donor in good health (CMV status not recorded). Some clones in this sample may be carry-over from other donors' samples. The input for sequencing was cultured CD8+ T cells from PBMCs, taken from culture after CMV antigen stimulation. V is TRBV4-1 and J is TRBJ2-1; 7 nucleotides match TRBD2. In nucleotides, the CDR3 is TGCGCCAGCAGCCAAGAGCGGGAGCGAATGGGGCAGTTCTTC. This codes for CASSQERERMGQFF.